This TCR beta chain was sequenced during a study of shared clonotypes between healthy human individuals. Study-wide points: Four donors held roughly 5% of naive CD4 clonotypes in common.

The protocol was immunoSEQ multiplex PCR, while the TCRdb copy is restricted to in-frame clones and leaves out a portion. The table has roughly 1.5 million clones, nearly 99% seen once. Comments on this clone: No antigen is known for it.

The CDR3 has 18 amino acids. The clonotype originates from a man aged 30-40 years in good health. The chain couples TRBV21-1 to TRBJ2-7; the table's TRBD2 call for D was not verified on the DNA. TRBV21-1 is a recognized pseudogene. The specimen sequenced was naive CD4+ T cells sorted from blood. Regarding subset: CD45RA+ positively selected. The CDR3 nucleotides are TGTGCCAGCAGCAAGGAGGGCCCCCGGCGAGGTAAGGCCTACGAGCAGTACTTC. Its translation: CASSKEGPRRGKAYEQYF.